This T cell receptor beta chain was observed in a study of shared clonotypes between healthy human individuals. Each donor was a Caucasian adult residing in Nashville, Tennessee. CD4+ cells underwent separation, giving CD45RA+ naive and CD45RA-negative memory subsets. TCRdb's copy holds only in-frame clones and misses some; the assay was immunoSEQ multiplex PCR. The sample records some 500,000 clones, roughly 95% being singletons. Looked up from germline, CDR1 is LNHDA and CDR2 is SQIVND (reference sequence). V was shortened by 4 bases and J by 0 bases, with 16 bases between the two germline ends. The CDR3 is 17 amino acids.

The sample was naive CD4+ T cells sorted from blood. Sample subset: CD45RA+ positively selected. The sequence was collected from a woman in her thirties in good health. The chain employs TRBV19 and TRBJ1-5; maybe TRBD1 (5 bases). CDR3: CASSRSTGTDSNQPQHF. The DNA of the CDR3 is TGTGCCAGTAGTAGGTCGACCGGGACCGATAGCAATCAGCCCCAGCATTTT.